Each of the 24 T cell receptor beta chains below was sequenced from the same sample in a study of blood T cell repertoires in COVID-19. The method was immunoSEQ multiplex PCR; TCRdb's version includes in-frame clones alone and lacks a portion of them. This table has some 120,000 clones, approximately 88% appearing once. The material sequenced was peripheral blood. These receptor sequences come from a man aged 50 to 60 with acute or convalescent COVID-19.

This chain uses TRBV9 with TRBJ2-2, with no clear D. The CDR3 covers 13 residues. The germline V gene has CDR1 SGDLS and CDR2 YYNGEE. Trimming cost V 0 bases and J 6 bases, with 6 bases left between them. This CDR3 is CASSVEPAGELFF. In DNA form, the CDR3 reads TGTGCCAGCAGCGTAGAACCGGCCGGGGAGCTGTTTTTT.

This clone was seen once. The CDR3: CASSPLSSDRGYGYTF. The CDR3 region has the DNA TGTGCCAGCAGTCCACTATCAAGCGACAGGGGGTATGGCTACACCTTC. V usage is TRBV25-1 and J usage is TRBJ1-2; TRBD1 matches 9 bases. With V trimmed by 5 bases and J by 5 bases, 12 bases remained unmatched. CDR1 MGHDK and CDR2 SYGVNS come from the germline V gene. This CDR3 is 16 amino acids long.

V and J are TRBV12-3 or TRBV12-4 and TRBJ1-2; D may be TRBD1 (6 bases). Trimming removed 6 bases from V and 5 bases from J, with 13 bases in between. This CDR3 comprises 13 residues. The CDR3 DNA follows: TGTGCCAGCAGCCCCTACAGGGAGTATGGCTACACCTTC. Translating it yields CASSPYREYGYTF.

The chain employs TRBV19 and TRBJ1-2; the match to TRBD1 covers 9 bases. This CDR3 is built from 14 residues. Germline assignment: CDR1 LNHDA and CDR2 SQIVND (reference sequence). V lost 5 bases and J lost 8; bases outside the gene matches: 9. The CDR3 DNA follows: TGTGCCAGTAGTGTGGGACAGGGACGCGAAGGCTACACCTTC. Translation: CASSVGQGREGYTF.

The rearrangement uses TRBV7-9 and TRBJ2-1; 10 bases map to TRBD2. J lost 8 bases, V lost 0 bases, and 13 bases had no gene match. Germline-derived CDR1 and CDR2 are SEHNR and FQNEAQ (reference sequence). The CDR3 covers 18 residues. Written as DNA, the CDR3 is TGTGCCAGCAGCTTAGCGCGAAGGGCCCTAGCGGGAGCAGATGAGCAGTTCTTC. This codes for CASSLARRALAGADEQFF.

The rearrangement links TRBV27 to TRBJ2-1; TRBD2 agrees at 7 bases. CDR1 is MNHEY, CDR2 SMNVEV, per germline (reference sequence). The ends lost 2 bases at V and 2 bases at J; junction bases unmatched: 9. This CDR3 is 17 amino acids long. This CDR3 reads CASSLGPSGRTYNEQFF. The CDR3, as DNA: TGTGCCAGCAGTTTAGGTCCTAGCGGAAGAACCTACAATGAGCAGTTCTTC.

The DNA for the CDR3 is TGTGCCAGCAGTGTGAGTAGCGGGCGTGATACGCAGTATTTT. The encoded protein is CASSVSSGRDTQYF. The V call is TRBV2, the J call TRBJ2-3; 7 nucleotides agree with TRBD2. The CDR3 runs 14 residues. CDR1 SNHLY and CDR2 FYNNEI come from the germline V gene. V was pared by 4 bases and J by 6 bases, with 7 bases of the junction left unmatched. The variable domain in full, completed from reference TRBV2 and TRBJ2-3, reads EPEVTQTPSHQVTQMGQEVILRCVPISNHLYFYWYRQILGQKVEFLVSFYNNEISEKSEIFDDQFSVERPDGSNFTLKIRSTKLEDSAMYFCASSVSSGRDTQYFGPGTRLTVL.

The chain links TRBV29-1 to TRBJ2-3, with a weak D call TRBD2 (5 bases). The CDR3 extends over 15 amino acids. Trimming pared 7 bases from V and 2 bases from J, leaving 19 bases between. Germline V gene data show CDR1 as SQVTM and CDR2 as ANQGSEA. CDR3 in amino acids: CSARGLGALTDTQYF. The CDR3 region has the DNA TGCAGCGCCCGCGGGTTGGGCGCCCTCACAGATACGCAGTATTTT.

This chain links TRBV12-3 or TRBV12-4 with TRBJ1-6; 7 bases are a match to TRBD1. J gave up 6 bases and V 7 bases, and 0 bases lay outside the gene matches. This CDR3 has 12 amino acids. Here the CDR3 reads CASNRGNSPLHF. CDR3 in DNA: TGTGCCAGCAACAGGGGTAATTCACCCCTCCACTTT.

The chain carries TRBV18 and TRBJ2-4, with 10 bases aligning to TRBD2. From germline, CDR1 is KGHSH and CDR2 LQKENI. This CDR3 is 16 amino acids long. V lost 5 bases and J lost 5; bases outside the gene matches: 9. The CDR3 is CASSKLALAGENIQYF. The CDR3 DNA reads TGTGCCAGCTCAAAACTTGCCCTAGCGGGGGAAAACATTCAGTACTTC.

V and J are TRBV18 and TRBJ2-5, with D perhaps TRBD1 (7 bases). Trimming took 2 bases from V and 3 from J, leaving 16 bases between them. The CDR3 covers 16 residues. The germline V gene has CDR1 KGHSH and CDR2 LQKENI. CDR3 sequence: CASSPNRQGGKETQYF. For the CDR3, the DNA is TGTGCCAGCTCACCAAACCGACAGGGAGGAAAAGAGACCCAGTACTTC.

This sequence joins TRBV19 and TRBJ2-7, with no clear D. V lost 6 bases and J lost 0, with 12 bases in between. The CDR3 is 14 amino acids. Germline CDR1 reads LNHDA; CDR2 reads SQIVND (reference sequence). The CDR3, as DNA: TGTGCCAGTAGGGTAATTCCTAGCTCCTACGAGCAGTACTTC. It is translated as CASRVIPSSYEQYF.

The V and J genes are TRBV4-1 and TRBJ1-2; possible D gene TRBD1, 6 bases. CDR1 is MGHRA, CDR2 YSYEKL, per germline. The V end lost 3 bases, the J end lost 1 base, and 18 bases lay between the germline ends. The CDR3 loop spans 17 amino acids. In DNA form, the CDR3 reads TGCGCCAGCAGCCAGGACCCCGGGACACAAAATAACTATGGCTACACCTTC. Protein sequence: CASSQDPGTQNNYGYTF.

This clone has just one count. The V gene is TRBV7-2, the J gene TRBJ2-5; 11 bases line up with TRBD2. This CDR3 has 17 residues. V lost 2 bases to trimming and J lost 2 bases; unmatched junction nucleotides: 7. The germline gives CDR1 SGHTA, CDR2 FQGNSA. The CDR3 DNA reads as TGTGCCAGCAGCTTATACCTAGCGGGAGGTTCTCAAGAGACCCAGTACTTC. As protein: CASSLYLAGGSQETQYF.

The rearrangement links TRBV12-3 or TRBV12-4 to TRBJ2-3; no reliable D call. The CDR3 contains 11 residues. V was shortened by 5 bases and J by 7 bases, with 7 bases between the two germline ends. Here the CDR3 reads CASSRSNTQYF. The CDR3 DNA is TGTGCCAGCAGTAGGAGTAATACGCAGTATTTT.

The V gene is TRBV5-1, the J gene TRBJ1-1; TRBD1 aligns across 11 bases. This CDR3 is built from 15 residues. The V gene's germline CDR1 is SGHRS and CDR2 YFSETQ. Trimming at V came to 4 bases and at J to 6 bases, leaving 8 bases not matched to a gene. The chain's CDR3 is CASSPGQGAFAEAFF. The CDR3 bases are TGCGCCAGCAGCCCTGGACAGGGGGCATTTGCTGAAGCTTTCTTT.

Remarks on this clone: Distinct nucleotide sequences in the sample also encode this CDR3. The chain links TRBV5-1 to TRBJ2-1, with TRBD2 matching over 12 bases. This CDR3 spans 16 amino acids. CDR1 and CDR2 (germline): SGHRS, YFSETQ. V dropped 0 bases and J dropped 6; count of bases not matched to a gene: 4. The CDR3 DNA sequence: TGCGCCAGCAGCTTGGGCGGACTAGCGGGACTCAATGAGCAGTTCTTC. This gives the protein CASSLGGLAGLNEQFF.

The chain uses TRBV18 and TRBJ2-2; 10 nucleotides align to TRBD1. The junction had 5 bases not matched to a gene; V was cut back by 3 bases and J by 4 bases. The V gene's germline CDR1 is KGHSH and CDR2 LQKENI. This CDR3 comprises 16 residues. Written as DNA, the CDR3 is TGTGCCAGCTCACCGACAGGGGGCGCAAGCACCGGGGAGCTGTTTTTT. It specifies CASSPTGGASTGELFF.

This clone was detected only once. The gene calls are TRBV11-2 and TRBJ2-1; the match to TRBD2 covers 9 bases. V lost 0 bases to trimming and J lost 6 bases; unmatched junction nucleotides: 15. The CDR3 runs 19 residues. Germline CDR1 reads SGHAT; CDR2 reads FQNNGV. The CDR3 bases are TGTGCCAGCAGCTTAGATCGGGCTAGCGGGACCGGGGGTGGCAATGAGCAGTTCTTC. This encodes CASSLDRASGTGGGNEQFF.

The sample holds one count of this clone. The chain employs TRBV11-2 and TRBJ2-1, with 10 positions matching TRBD2. The CDR3 loop spans 15 amino acids. J was trimmed by 5 bases and V by 5 bases; bases with no gene match: 6. Germline CDR1 is SGHAT and CDR2 is FQNNGV. CDR3 DNA sequence: TGTGCCAGCAGCGACGAAGCGGGAGGGAACAATGAGCAGTTCTTC. As protein: CASSDEAGGNNEQFF. Full variable domain (remainder filled in from reference TRBV11-2 and TRBJ2-1): EAGVAQSPRYKIIEKRQSVAFWCNPISGHATLYWYQQILGQGPKLLIQFQNNGVVDDSQLPKDRFSAERLKGVDSTLKIQPAKLEDSAVYLCASSDEAGGNNEQFFGPGTRLTVL.

This clone was detected only a few times. The chain is built from TRBV5-6 and TRBJ2-5; 7 nucleotides match TRBD2. V dropped 2 bases and J dropped 4; count of bases not matched to a gene: 2. The CDR3 has 13 residues. The V gene's germline CDR1 is SGHDT and CDR2 YYEEEE. In DNA form, the CDR3 reads TGTGCCAGCAGCTTAAGACTAGCAGAGACCCAGTACTTC. Translating gives CASSLRLAETQYF.

This clone occurred once. The V and J genes are TRBV10-2 and TRBJ2-5; the match to TRBD2 covers 16 bases. The CDR3 is 16 residues long. Germline loops: CDR1 WSHSY, CDR2 SAAADI. Unmatched junction bases numbered 3, after V lost 6 bases and J lost 2 bases. This CDR3 reads CASSQGLAGGQETQYF. DNA for the CDR3: TGCGCCAGCAGCCAGGGACTAGCGGGGGGGCAAGAGACCCAGTACTTC.

This rearrangement joins TRBV30 to TRBJ2-6; D ambiguous. The CDR3 covers 15 residues. The V gene's germline CDR1 is GTSNPN and CDR2 SVGIG (reference sequence). V was clipped by 1 base and J by 1 base, with 8 bases between them. The CDR3 sequence is CAWSALRSGANVLTF. DNA for the CDR3: TGTGCCTGGAGTGCCTTACGGTCTGGGGCCAACGTCCTGACTTTC.

The chain combines TRBV5-4 with TRBJ2-2, with TRBD1 identical over 8 bases. Per germline, CDR1 SGHNT and CDR2 YYREEE (reference sequence). The J segment lost 5 bases and the V segment lost 2 bases, leaving 8 bases of the junction unmatched. CDR3 length equals 16 residues. CDR3 nucleotide sequence: TGTGCCAGCAGCTTCGGGCAGGGGGCAAGGACCGGGGAGCTGTTTTTT. Translation gives CASSFGQGARTGELFF.